These 14 T cell receptor beta chains came from one sample sequenced in a study of blood T cell repertoires in COVID-19. Sequencing used immunoSEQ multiplex PCR; TCRdb keeps in-frame clones, though not all of them. The profile shows approximately 360,000 clones, roughly 87% of them singletons. The sequenced material came from PBMCs or T cells enriched from blood (not recorded which). The receptors originated from a woman aged 50 to 60 who had recovered from COVID-19.

The CDR3 sequence is CASGLSSYEQYF. The CDR3 coding sequence is TGCGCCAGTGGACTGAGCTCCTACGAGCAGTACTTC. The V and J genes are TRBV10-1 and TRBJ2-7; D is possibly TRBD2 (5 bases). Germline CDR1 WNHNN, CDR2 SYGVQD (reference sequence). The V end was cut by 9 bases, the J end by 0 bases, with 9 bases between. The CDR3 runs 12 residues.

V usage is TRBV29-1 and J usage is TRBJ2-2; 11 bases map to TRBD1. The CDR3 is made up of 14 amino acids. V trimming: 5 bases; J trimming: 4 bases; junction bases outside the gene matches: 3. CDR1 SQVTM and CDR2 ANQGSEA come from the germline V gene. The CDR3 region is CSVMDRGLTGELFF. CDR3 in DNA: TGCAGCGTTATGGACAGGGGGCTCACCGGGGAGCTGTTTTTT.

This clone was found a few times. J is TRBJ1-2 and V is TRBV12-3 or TRBV12-4; D is perhaps TRBD1 (6 bases). CDR3 length equals 13 residues. Trimming left V 7 bases short and J 3 bases short, with 12 bases between. The CDR3 sequence: CASTSAGDYGYTF. CDR3 nucleotides: TGTGCCAGCACCTCGGCAGGGGACTATGGCTACACCTTC.

This clone was recorded only once. The gene calls are TRBV5-1 and TRBJ2-1, with 10 bases identical to TRBD2. The germline gives CDR1 SGHRS, CDR2 YFSETQ. J lost 5 bases, V lost 4 bases, and 9 bases had no gene match. The CDR3 covers 16 residues. The CDR3 DNA reads as TGCGCCAGCAGCCCCTTCATAGCGGGAGGTCACAATGAGCAGTTCTTC. Translating gives CASSPFIAGGHNEQFF.

The genes are TRBV29-1 and TRBJ2-2; 7 bases align to TRBD2. The CDR3 has 12 residues. Germline V CDR1 and CDR2: SQVTM, ANQGSEA. J gave up 8 bases and V 4 bases, and 4 bases lay outside the gene matches. CDR3 DNA: TGCAGCGTTGGGGAGGGGTTGGGGGAGCTGTTTTTT. Protein: CSVGEGLGELFF.

CDR3 amino acids: CASSPTLKTSGGTGEQFF. The CDR3 DNA reads TGTGCCAGCTCACCGACGCTCAAGACTAGCGGGGGGACCGGTGAGCAGTTCTTC. V is TRBV18 and J is TRBJ2-1; 13 positions agree with TRBD2. This CDR3 is built from 18 residues. Per germline, CDR1 KGHSH and CDR2 LQKENI. V lost 3 bases and J lost 9; bases outside the gene matches: 14.

The chain carries TRBV29-1 and TRBJ1-1, with a possible D match to TRBD1 (5 bases). Between the trimmed V and J ends, which lost 0 bases and 8 bases, there was a span of 10 bases. Germline V CDR1 and CDR2: SQVTM, ANQGSEA. There are 12 residues in the CDR3. CDR3 sequence reads: CSVEEMGGEAFF. Written as DNA, the CDR3 is TGCAGCGTTGAAGAGATGGGGGGGGAAGCTTTCTTT.

This chain uses TRBV7-2 with TRBJ2-2; D is unclear. CDR1 SGHTA and CDR2 FQGNSA come from the germline V gene. The V gene lost 1 base and the J gene lost 4 bases, with 7 bases spanning the gap. The CDR3 totals 14 residues. The CDR3 DNA sequence: TGTGCCAGCAGCTTAGACAGTTTCACCGGGGAGCTGTTTTTT. Its protein product is CASSLDSFTGELFF. The whole variable domain, filled in from reference TRBV7-2 and TRBJ2-2, reads GAGVSQSPSNKVTEKGKDVELRCDPISGHTALYWYRQSLGQGLEFLIYFQGNSAPDKSGLPSDRFSAERTGGSVSTLTIQRTQQEDSAVYLCASSLDSFTGELFFGEGSRLTVL.

The chain links TRBV7-9 to TRBJ2-2, with TRBD1 matching 9 bases. The CDR3 covers 15 residues. Germline values: CDR1 SEHNR, CDR2 FQNEAQ (reference sequence). J gave up 4 bases and V 2 bases, and 2 bases lay outside the gene matches. In DNA, the CDR3 is TGTGCCAGCAGCTTAAGGACAGGGGTCACCGGGGAGCTGTTTTTT. Protein: CASSLRTGVTGELFF.

Regarding this clone: Germline is not matched at one junction end, which may reflect a read error. The chain links TRBV19 to TRBJ1-1, with TRBD1 matching over 7 bases. The germline gives CDR1 LNHDA, CDR2 SQIVND (reference sequence). The CDR3 consists of 14 residues. Here the CDR3 reads CASSTGQVNTEAFF. The CDR3, as DNA: TGTGCCAGTAGTACTGGACAGGTGAATACTGAAGCTTTCTTT.

The V and J genes are TRBV15 and TRBJ1-1; D remains unclear. Per the germline V gene, CDR1 is LNHNV and CDR2 is YYDKDF (reference sequence). CDR3 length: 13 amino acids. V was pared by 1 base and J by 5 bases, with 8 bases between. CDR3 DNA: TGTGCCACCAGCAGAGGTCTAACTACTGAAGCTTTCTTT. The encoded protein is CATSRGLTTEAFF.

This chain connects TRBV7-2 to TRBJ1-2; D is unresolved. CDR1 is SGHTA, CDR2 FQGNSA, per germline. The CDR3 runs 14 residues. V lost 2 bases, J lost 13 bases, and 20 bases lay in between. Here the CDR3 DNA reads TGTGCCAGCAGCTTATCCTTAGCGGGCGAACCTCCCACCTTC. This gives the protein CASSLSLAGEPPTF.

The chain combines TRBV12-5 with TRBJ2-2; D ambiguous. Germline V gives CDR1 LGHNT, CDR2 FRNRAP. The CDR3 spans 16 residues. V lost 4 bases and J 0 bases, leaving 12 bases between the germline ends. The CDR3 is CASGSRLKPNTGELFF. The CDR3 nucleotides read TGTGCTAGTGGTTCGCGTCTAAAACCGAACACCGGGGAGCTGTTTTTT.

J is TRBJ1-1 and V is TRBV7-3, with D possibly TRBD1 on 6 matching bases. Germline CDR1 reads SGHTA; CDR2 reads FQGTGA. CDR3 length: 14 amino acids. V was shortened by 3 bases and J by 5 bases, with 13 bases between the two germline ends. The DNA for the CDR3 is TGTGCCAGCAGCTTTAGCCCAGGGGTGACTGAAGCTTTCTTT. This codes for CASSFSPGVTEAFF.